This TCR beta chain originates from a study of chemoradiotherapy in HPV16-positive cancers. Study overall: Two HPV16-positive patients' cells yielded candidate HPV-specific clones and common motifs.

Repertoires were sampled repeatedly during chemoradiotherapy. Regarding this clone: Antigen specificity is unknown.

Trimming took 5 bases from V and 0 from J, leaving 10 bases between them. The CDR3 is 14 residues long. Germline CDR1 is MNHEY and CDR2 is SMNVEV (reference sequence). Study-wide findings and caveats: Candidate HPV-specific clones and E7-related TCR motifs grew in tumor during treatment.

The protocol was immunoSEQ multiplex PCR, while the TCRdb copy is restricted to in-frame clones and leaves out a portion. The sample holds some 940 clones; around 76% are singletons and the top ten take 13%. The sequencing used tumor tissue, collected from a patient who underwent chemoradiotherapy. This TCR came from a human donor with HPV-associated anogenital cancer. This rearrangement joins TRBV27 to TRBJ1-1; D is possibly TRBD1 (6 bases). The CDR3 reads CASSPRGLNTEAFF. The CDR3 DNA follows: TGTGCCAGCAGTCCCAGGGGCCTGAACACTGAAGCTTTCTTT.